This TCR beta chain was sequenced for a study of blood T cell repertoires in COVID-19. Study information: Sources were T cells, B-cell-depleted T cells, or PBMCs; the material itself was cDNA or gDNA.

The data were produced by immunoSEQ multiplex PCR, yet TCRdb's version contains in-frame clones alone and is incomplete. Counted here are about 120,000 clones, 90% occurring once; the ten biggest clones make up more than 3%. CDR3 length equals 15 residues. V shed 3 bases and J 3 bases; nucleotides not matched to a gene: 6. Germline V gives CDR1 KGHSH, CDR2 LQKENI. Material for sequencing was peripheral blood. The TCR comes from an older woman with COVID-19, enrolled during active disease. This chain links TRBV18 with TRBJ2-5, with 8 nucleotides matching TRBD1. In DNA form, the CDR3 reads TGTGCCAGCTCACCCAACCAGGGGGCCGAAGAGACCCAGTACTTC. The encoded protein is CASSPNQGAEETQYF.